This T cell receptor beta chain stems from a study of blood T cell repertoires in COVID-19 (TCRdb year 2020). For the study in its entirety: The collaborator samples originated in the United States, Italy and Spain and spanned the acute and convalescent phases of COVID-19. The samples were drawn from two sources: the first 160 participants of the ongoing ImmuneRACE study, and 1,200 or so subjects contributed by 6 global collaborators. Subjects who had been exposed to COVID-19, were actively infected with it, or had recovered from it provided the deeply sampled blood TCRbeta repertoires that made up the dataset. The prospective study material was composed of cDNA or gDNA derived from T cells, B-cell-depleted T cells, or PBMCs. Sample metadata almost always included a de-identified subject ID, COVID-19 status, age in years and sex. The repertoires were made available in a free public database intended to serve as a resource for research on the immune response to SARS-CoV-2. Where HLA class I and class II types were available, the types were taken from metadata supplied by the sample provider, not from assay-based typing. What the study reported, not specific to this receptor: The quantity of clinical and demographic metadata differed by source and by participant and was supplied without curation.

In the prospective study, participants were about 18 to 100 years old, resided in 24 geographic areas of the United States, and were enrolled through a virtual design. In the prospective study, participants were assigned to cohorts based on the clinical history participants reported in a screening survey and a study questionnaire. Each participant in the prospective study had whole blood, serum and a nasopharyngeal or oropharyngeal swab collected by mobile phlebotomists. Prospective study participants could optionally give additional blood draws and questionnaires over an approximately two-month period. Before DNA extraction, blood samples from the prospective study were shipped at room temperature or frozen. The immunoSEQ Assay, a bias-controlled multiplex PCR, was used to amplify TCRbeta CDR3 regions from genomic DNA. The authors' analysis ran thus. The number of nucleated cells in each sample was estimated from the amplification of reference gene primers within the assay. To quantify the absolute abundance of each unique TCRbeta CDR3 rearrangement, sequence reads were collapsed and filtered. For each sample, productive Simpson clonality was calculated as the square root of Simpson's diversity index over productive rearrangements. Drawn from immuneACCESS, this table holds only the in-frame rearrangements with V and J called that TCRdb kept. Clones are partly lost; checked studies trace under half to an unresolved V gene and leave the rest unexplained. V and J calls and clone size are as listed in that table; D and trimming were resolved from the DNA. Present in this sample are around 190,000 clones, more than 75% of which were seen just once. About a sixth of the sample is in the top ten clones.

Looking up the germline V gene yields CDR1 MNHEY and CDR2 SVGAGI. Trimming takes 6 bases off V and 9 bases off J; junction bases not matched to a gene: 9. The CDR3 runs 15 amino acids, cysteine and phenylalanine included. The entry retains the CDR3 DNA only, 45 bases that are in frame from base 1. In the case of this clone: Its antigen is currently not known. One base away there is no much larger clone; base qualities are not given.

Sequencing was carried out using PBMCs or T cells enriched from blood (not recorded which). This clonotype was sampled from a woman aged 45-65 years with acute COVID-19. This chain is built from TRBV6-5 and TRBJ1-6, with 9 middle bases fitting TRBD1. The CDR3 loop reads CASRNGGTGSSPLHF. Read as DNA, the sequence is TGTGCCAGCAGAAATGGGGGGACAGGGAGTTCACCCCTCCACTTT.